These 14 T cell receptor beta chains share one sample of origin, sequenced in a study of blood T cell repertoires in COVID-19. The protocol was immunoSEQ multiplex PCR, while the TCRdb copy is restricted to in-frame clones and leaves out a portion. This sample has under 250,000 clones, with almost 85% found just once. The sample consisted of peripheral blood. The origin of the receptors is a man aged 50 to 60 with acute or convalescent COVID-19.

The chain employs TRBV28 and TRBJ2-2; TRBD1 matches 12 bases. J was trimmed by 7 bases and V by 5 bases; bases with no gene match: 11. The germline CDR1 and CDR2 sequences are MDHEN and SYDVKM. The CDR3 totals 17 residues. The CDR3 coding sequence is TGTGCCAGCAGTGAAAGCCCGGGACAGGGGGCAATCGGGGAGCTGTTTTTT. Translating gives CASSESPGQGAIGELFF.

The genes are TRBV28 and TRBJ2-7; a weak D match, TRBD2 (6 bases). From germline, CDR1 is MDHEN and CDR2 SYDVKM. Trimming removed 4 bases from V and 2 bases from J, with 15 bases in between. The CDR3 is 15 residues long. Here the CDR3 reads CASSYSGYGAYEQYF. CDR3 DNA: TGTGCCAGCAGTTATAGCGGCTACGGGGCCTACGAGCAGTACTTC.

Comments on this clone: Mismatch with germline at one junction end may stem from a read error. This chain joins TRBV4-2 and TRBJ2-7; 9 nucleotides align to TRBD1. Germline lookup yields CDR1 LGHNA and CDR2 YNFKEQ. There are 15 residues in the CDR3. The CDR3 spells CASSQGEINRGRLHF. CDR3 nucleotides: TGTGCCAGCAGCCAGGGGGAGATAAACAGGGGGCGACTCCACTTC.

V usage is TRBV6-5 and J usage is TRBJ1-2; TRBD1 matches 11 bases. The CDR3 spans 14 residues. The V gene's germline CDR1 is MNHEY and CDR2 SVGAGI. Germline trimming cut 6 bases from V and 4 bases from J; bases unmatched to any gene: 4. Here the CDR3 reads CASSPGTGGYGYTF. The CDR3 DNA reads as TGTGCCAGCAGCCCCGGGACAGGGGGCTATGGCTACACCTTC.

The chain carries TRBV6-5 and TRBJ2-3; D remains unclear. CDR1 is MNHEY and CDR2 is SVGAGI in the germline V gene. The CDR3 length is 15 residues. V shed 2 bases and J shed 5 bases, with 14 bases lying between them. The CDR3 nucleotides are TGTGCCAGCAGTTACGGATATGAGCTAGGAGATACGCAGTATTTT. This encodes CASSYGYELGDTQYF.

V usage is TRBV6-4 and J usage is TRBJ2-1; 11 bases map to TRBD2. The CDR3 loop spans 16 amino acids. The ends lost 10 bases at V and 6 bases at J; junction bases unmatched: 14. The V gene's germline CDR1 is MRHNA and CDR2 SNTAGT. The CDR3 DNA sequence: TGTGCCAACCCCCATTCTAGCGGGAGGTCGGGCAATGAGCAGTTCTTC. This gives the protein CANPHSSGRSGNEQFF.

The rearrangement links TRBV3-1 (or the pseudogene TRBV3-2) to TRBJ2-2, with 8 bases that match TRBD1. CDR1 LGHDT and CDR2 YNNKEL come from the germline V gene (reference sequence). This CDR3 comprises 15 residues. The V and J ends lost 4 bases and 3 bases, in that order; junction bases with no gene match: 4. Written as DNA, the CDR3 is TGTGCCAGCAGCCGAAGGACAGGGTACACCGGGGAGCTGTTTTTT. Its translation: CASSRRTGYTGELFF.

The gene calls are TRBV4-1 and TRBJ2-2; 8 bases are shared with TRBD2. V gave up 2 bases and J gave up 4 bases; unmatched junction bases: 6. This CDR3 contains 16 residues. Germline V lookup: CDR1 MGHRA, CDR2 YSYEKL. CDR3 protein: CASSQWTSRSTGELFF. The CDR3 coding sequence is TGCGCCAGCAGCCAATGGACTAGCCGTAGCACCGGGGAGCTGTTTTTT.

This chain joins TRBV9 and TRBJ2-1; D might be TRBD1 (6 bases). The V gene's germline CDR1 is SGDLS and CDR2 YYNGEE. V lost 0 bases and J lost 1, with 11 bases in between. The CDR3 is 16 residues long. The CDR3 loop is CASSVVGRGSYNEQFF. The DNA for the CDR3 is TGTGCCAGCAGCGTAGTTGGAAGGGGGTCCTACAATGAGCAGTTCTTC.

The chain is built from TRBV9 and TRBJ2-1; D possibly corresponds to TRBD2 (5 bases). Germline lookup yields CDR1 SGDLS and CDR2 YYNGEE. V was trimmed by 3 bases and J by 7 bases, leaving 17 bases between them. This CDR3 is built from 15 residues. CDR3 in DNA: TGTGCCAGCAGCGCCGGACCGATACTAGGGAATGAGCAGTTCTTC. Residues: CASSAGPILGNEQFF.

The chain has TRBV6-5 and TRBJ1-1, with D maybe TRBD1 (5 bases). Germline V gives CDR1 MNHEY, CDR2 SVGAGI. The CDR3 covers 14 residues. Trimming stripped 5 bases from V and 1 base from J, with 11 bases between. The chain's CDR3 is CASSLVTGNTEAFF. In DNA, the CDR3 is TGTGCCAGCAGTCTCGTAACAGGGAACACTGAAGCTTTCTTT.

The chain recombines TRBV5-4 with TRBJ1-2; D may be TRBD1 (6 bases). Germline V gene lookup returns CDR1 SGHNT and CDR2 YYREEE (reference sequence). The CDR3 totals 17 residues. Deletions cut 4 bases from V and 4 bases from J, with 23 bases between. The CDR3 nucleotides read TGTGCCAGCAGCCCGTCCCCCACAACAGGGCTGGGCTATGGCTACACCTTC. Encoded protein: CASSPSPTTGLGYGYTF.

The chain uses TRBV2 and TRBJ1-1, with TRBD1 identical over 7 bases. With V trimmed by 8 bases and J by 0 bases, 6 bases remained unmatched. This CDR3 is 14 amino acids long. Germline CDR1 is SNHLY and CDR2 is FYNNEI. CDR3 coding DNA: TGTGCCAGCTCCCGGGACAGCATGAACACTGAAGCTTTCTTT. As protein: CASSRDSMNTEAFF. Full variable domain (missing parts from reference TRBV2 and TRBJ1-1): EPEVTQTPSHQVTQMGQEVILRCVPISNHLYFYWYRQILGQKVEFLVSFYNNEISEKSEIFDDQFSVERPDGSNFTLKIRSTKLEDSAMYFCASSRDSMNTEAFFGQGTRLTVV.

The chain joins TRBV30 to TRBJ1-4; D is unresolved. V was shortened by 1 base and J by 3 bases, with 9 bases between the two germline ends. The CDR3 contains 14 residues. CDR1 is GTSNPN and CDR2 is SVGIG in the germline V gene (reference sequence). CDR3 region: CAWSARGPNEKLFF. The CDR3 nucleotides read TGTGCCTGGAGTGCGCGTGGGCCTAATGAAAAACTGTTTTTT. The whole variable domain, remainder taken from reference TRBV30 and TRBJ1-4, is SQTIHQWPATLVQPVGSPLSLECTVEGTSNPNLYWYRQAAGRGLQLLFYSVGIGQISSEVPQNLSASRPQDRQFILSSKKLLLSDSGFYLCAWSARGPNEKLFFGSGTQLSVL.